Below, 32 T cell receptor beta chains from the same sample are listed, as sequenced in a study of blood T cell repertoires in COVID-19. Only in-frame clones appear in the TCRdb table, and some are missing; sequencing was by immunoSEQ multiplex PCR. This sample has a few hundred thousand clones, with roughly 84% found just once. The specimen was peripheral blood. The receptor source for this set is a woman aged 18-29 years with acute or convalescent COVID-19.

The chain links TRBV6-6 to TRBJ2-7, with 8 bases that match TRBD1. Germline loops: CDR1 MNHNY, CDR2 SVGAGI (reference sequence). V dropped 5 bases and J dropped 4; count of bases not matched to a gene: 7. CDR3 length equals 14 residues. DNA of the CDR3: TGTGCCAGCAGTATACAGGGGGTCGGGTACGAGCAGTACTTC. It codes for CASSIQGVGYEQYF.

J is TRBJ1-2 and V is TRBV9; TRBD1 matches 8 bases. The V gene end was trimmed by 0 bases and the J gene end by 1 base; junction bases not matched to a gene: 8. Germline CDR1 and CDR2: SGDLS and YYNGEE. The CDR3 has 17 amino acids. This CDR3 is CASSVVPGGILNYGYTF. CDR3 nucleotides: TGTGCCAGCAGCGTAGTGCCAGGGGGCATCCTTAACTATGGCTACACCTTC.

The rearrangement links TRBV6-6 to TRBJ1-4; 9 bases fit TRBD1. Per the germline V gene, CDR1 is MNHNY and CDR2 is SVGAGI (reference sequence). V was pared by 6 bases and J by 6 bases, with 14 bases of the junction left unmatched. This CDR3 has 17 amino acids. CDR3 bases: TGTGCCAGCAGCCGAGCGGCTGGACAGGGGCTACATGAAAAACTGTTTTTT. It codes for CASSRAAGQGLHEKLFF.

The chain employs TRBV3-1 (or the pseudogene TRBV3-2) and TRBJ2-3, with 12 bases identical to TRBD2. The length of the CDR3 is 16 residues. CDR1 LGHDT and CDR2 YNNKEL come from the germline V gene (reference sequence). Germline trimming cut 5 bases from V and 4 bases from J; bases unmatched to any gene: 7. This chain's CDR3 is CASSARLAGVSDTQYF. CDR3 bases: TGTGCCAGCAGCGCCCGACTAGCGGGGGTCTCAGATACGCAGTATTTT.

This clone was found a few times. The chain links TRBV29-1 to TRBJ2-2; the match to TRBD2 covers 7 bases. J lost 3 bases, V lost 5 bases, and 9 bases had no gene match. Per the germline V gene, CDR1 is SQVTM and CDR2 is ANQGSEA. The CDR3 covers 15 residues. CDR3 loop: CSVRKVGGDTGELFF. The CDR3, as DNA: TGCAGCGTTCGGAAGGTTGGGGGGGACACCGGGGAGCTGTTTTTT.

This clone was counted a few times. V usage is TRBV28 and J usage is TRBJ1-2, with 9 nucleotides matching TRBD1. This CDR3 contains 14 residues. Germline CDR1 reads MDHEN; CDR2 reads SYDVKM. Trimming took 1 base from V and 6 from J; bases not matched to a gene: 3. CDR3 region: CASSLYRGRDGYTF. CDR3 nucleotides: TGTGCCAGCAGTTTATACAGGGGGCGCGATGGCTACACCTTC.

CDR3 coding DNA: TGTGCCAGCAGCCAAGATCTGGTGGAGTATGGCTACACCTTC. Its translation is CASSQDLVEYGYTF. The genes are TRBV3-1 (or the pseudogene TRBV3-2) and TRBJ1-2; no clear D gene. Trimming removed 0 bases from V and 5 bases from J, with 10 bases in between. The CDR3 loop spans 14 amino acids. Per germline, CDR1 LGHDT and CDR2 YNNKEL (reference sequence).

The J gene is TRBJ1-1, the V gene TRBV2; perhaps TRBD1 as D (5 bases). CDR1 SNHLY and CDR2 FYNNEI come from the germline V gene. V shed 8 bases and J shed 5 bases, with 12 bases lying between them. This CDR3 contains 12 residues. The CDR3, as DNA: TGTGCCAGCGGCAGGGTAAGGACTGAAGCTTTCTTT. Protein sequence: CASGRVRTEAFF. The entire variable domain, with the rest obtained from reference TRBV2 and TRBJ1-1, is as follows: EPEVTQTPSHQVTQMGQEVILRCVPISNHLYFYWYRQILGQKVEFLVSFYNNEISEKSEIFDDQFSVERPDGSNFTLKIRSTKLEDSAMYFCASGRVRTEAFFGQGTRLTVV.

This clone was recorded only once. The J gene is TRBJ1-1, the V gene TRBV14; no reliable D call. Trimming stripped 1 base from V and 1 base from J, with 7 bases between. The CDR3 has 14 residues. Per germline, CDR1 SGHDN and CDR2 FVKESK. Written as DNA, the CDR3 is TGTGCCAGCAGCCAAGTCTCGGGGAACACTGAAGCTTTCTTT. Residues: CASSQVSGNTEAFF.

CDR3 nucleotide sequence: TGTGCCAGCAGCGCCAGCACAGGGGGGAATGAAAAACTGTTTTTT. Translation: CASSASTGGNEKLFF. V usage is TRBV9 and J usage is TRBJ1-4; 8 nucleotides align to TRBD1. J was trimmed by 5 bases and V by 3 bases; bases with no gene match: 6. Germline V lookup: CDR1 SGDLS, CDR2 YYNGEE. CDR3 length: 15 amino acids.

The V call is TRBV13, the J call TRBJ2-4; no definite D call. CDR3 length: 15 residues. CDR1 and CDR2 (germline): PRHDT, FYEKMQ (reference sequence). The V and J ends lost 0 bases and 0 bases respectively, with 6 bases between them. The CDR3 protein is CASSLGSLAKNIQYF. In nucleotides, the CDR3 is TGTGCCAGCAGCTTAGGCTCTCTAGCCAAAAACATTCAGTACTTC.

The J gene is TRBJ1-4, the V gene TRBV18; D possibly corresponds to TRBD1 (5 bases). CDR3 length: 17 residues. Trimming pared 3 bases from V and 4 bases from J, leaving 18 bases between. Germline values: CDR1 KGHSH, CDR2 LQKENI. The DNA for the CDR3 is TGTGCCAGCTCACCTGAAATATGGACAAGGCTTAATGAAAAACTGTTTTTT. Protein: CASSPEIWTRLNEKLFF.

This rearrangement joins TRBV11-2 to TRBJ2-7; weak D call: TRBD2 (6 bases). Trimming cost V 2 bases and J 5 bases, with 13 bases left between them. The CDR3 is made up of 14 amino acids. Germline V gives CDR1 SGHAT, CDR2 FQNNGV. The CDR3: CASSLTAGFHEQYF. CDR3 sequence (DNA): TGTGCCAGCAGCTTAACAGCGGGCTTCCACGAGCAGTACTTC.

This rearrangement joins TRBV5-1 to TRBJ2-5; 15 positions agree with TRBD2. CDR3 length equals 17 residues. Germline V gene sequence: CDR1 SGHRS, CDR2 YFSETQ. V dropped 4 bases and J dropped 5; count of bases not matched to a gene: 9. The CDR3 nucleotides read TGCGCCAGCAGCACGGGACTAGCGGGAGGTTATACGGAGACCCAGTACTTC. It translates to CASSTGLAGGYTETQYF. Using reference TRBV5-1 and TRBJ2-5 for the parts outside the CDR3, the full variable domain is KAGVTQTPRYLIKTRGQQVTLSCSPISGHRSVSWYQQTPGQGLQFLFEYFSETQRNKGNFPGRFSGRQFSNSRSEMNVSTLELGDSALYLCASSTGLAGGYTETQYFGPGTRLLVL.

This clone was seen more than once but under ten times. The chain combines TRBV30 with TRBJ2-2, with 11 bases matching TRBD2. V was clipped by 4 bases and J by 4 bases; unmatched bases: 8. Germline V gene data show CDR1 as GTSNPN and CDR2 as SVGIG (reference sequence). CDR3 length equals 16 residues. CDR3 nucleotides: TGTGCCTGGACCACAGGGACTAGCGGCATCACCGGGGAGCTGTTTTTT. Amino acid sequence: CAWTTGTSGITGELFF. Full variable domain (remainder filled in from reference TRBV30 and TRBJ2-2): SQTIHQWPATLVQPVGSPLSLECTVEGTSNPNLYWYRQAAGRGLQLLFYSVGIGQISSEVPQNLSASRPQDRQFILSSKKLLLSDSGFYLCAWTTGTSGITGELFFGEGSRLTVL.

This clone was picked up a small number of times. The V and J genes are TRBV11-2 and TRBJ1-1, with D perhaps matching TRBD1 (5 bases). V shed 7 bases and J shed 2 bases, with 14 bases lying between them. The germline gives CDR1 SGHAT, CDR2 FQNNGV. The CDR3 has 14 amino acids. The CDR3 DNA follows: TGTGCCAGCATGCAGGGTGGAAGAAACACTGAAGCTTTCTTT. This gives the protein CASMQGGRNTEAFF.

The chain employs TRBV28 and TRBJ2-1, with 7 bases lining up with TRBD1. With 2 bases clipped from V and 2 bases from J, the junction kept 3 bases outside the gene matches. The CDR3 covers 15 residues. The V gene's germline CDR1 is MDHEN and CDR2 SYDVKM. CDR3 in DNA: TGTGCCAGCAGTTTAGGGGACAGAGCCTACAATGAGCAGTTCTTC. Encoded protein: CASSLGDRAYNEQFF.

In its sample, this clone was seen once. The chain combines TRBV14 with TRBJ2-3; the D gene is possibly TRBD2 (5 bases). The CDR3 has 16 residues. V was clipped by 1 base and J by 0 bases, with 11 bases between them. Germline CDR1 SGHDN, CDR2 FVKESK. CDR3 in amino acids: CASSQVPWTSTDTQYF. The CDR3 nucleotides are TGTGCCAGCAGCCAAGTACCCTGGACTAGCACAGATACGCAGTATTTT.

This chain joins TRBV28 and TRBJ2-7; 7 bases map to TRBD2. The trim removed 3 bases at V and 3 bases at J, leaving 5 bases unmatched. Germline assignment: CDR1 MDHEN and CDR2 SYDVKM. This CDR3 comprises 14 residues. The CDR3 reads CASSFPGLVYEQYF. The CDR3 region has the DNA TGTGCCAGCAGTTTCCCCGGACTAGTCTACGAGCAGTACTTC.

V and J are TRBV28 and TRBJ2-5, with D tentatively TRBD2 (7 bases). CDR1 is MDHEN, CDR2 SYDVKM, per germline. The V gene lost 7 bases and the J gene lost 5 bases, with 20 bases spanning the gap. This CDR3 has 15 residues. The CDR3 reads CASNIGGGPLETQYF. CDR3 bases: TGTGCCAGCAACATAGGGGGAGGGCCTTTGGAGACCCAGTACTTC.

The chain has TRBV28 and TRBJ1-1, with no clear D. The ends were cut back, 6 bases at V and 0 bases at J, with 11 bases in the middle. CDR3 length: 14 residues. CDR1 and CDR2 (germline): MDHEN, SYDVKM. The CDR3 DNA reads TGTGCCAGCAGGCCCGACGGGTTGAACACTGAAGCTTTCTTT. This translates into CASRPDGLNTEAFF.

This clone occurred once. V usage is TRBV6-2 or TRBV6-3 and J usage is TRBJ2-5; 10 nucleotides align to TRBD2. Germline trimming cut 4 bases from V and 4 bases from J; bases unmatched to any gene: 12. The CDR3 sequence is 17 residues long. Germline loops: CDR1 MNHEY, CDR2 SVGEGT. The CDR3: CASSLSGTSVVGETQYF. The CDR3 DNA sequence: TGTGCCAGCAGTTTATCGGGGACTAGCGTTGTTGGAGAGACCCAGTACTTC.

The rearrangement links TRBV5-1 to TRBJ2-7; 9 bases are shared with TRBD1. This CDR3 has 13 amino acids. V lost 4 bases and J lost 9; bases outside the gene matches: 8. CDR1 is SGHRS and CDR2 is YFSETQ in the germline V gene. The CDR3 sequence: CASSRTGVLAQYF. In DNA, the CDR3 is TGCGCCAGCAGCAGGACAGGGGTTTTAGCGCAGTACTTC.

V usage is TRBV5-6 and J usage is TRBJ2-3, with TRBD2 as a possible D gene (7 bases). V lost 0 bases and J lost 2, with 16 bases in between. Germline V gene sequence: CDR1 SGHDT, CDR2 YYEEEE. The CDR3 spans 17 residues. CDR3 loop: CASSLALFGGATDTQYF. CDR3 DNA sequence: TGTGCCAGCAGCTTGGCCCTATTTGGGGGGGCCACAGATACGCAGTATTTT.

This clone was picked up a small number of times. The chain joins TRBV5-1 to TRBJ1-4, with 11 bases aligning to TRBD1. CDR1 is SGHRS, CDR2 YFSETQ, per germline. The CDR3 spans 15 residues. Trimming cost V 4 bases and J 2 bases; bases outside gene matches: 1. The CDR3 here is CASSRDRGTNEKLFF. The CDR3, as DNA: TGCGCCAGCAGCCGGGACAGGGGGACTAATGAAAAACTGTTTTTT. Supplemented by reference TRBV5-1 and TRBJ1-4, the full variable domain reads KAGVTQTPRYLIKTRGQQVTLSCSPISGHRSVSWYQQTPGQGLQFLFEYFSETQRNKGNFPGRFSGRQFSNSRSEMNVSTLELGDSALYLCASSRDRGTNEKLFFGSGTQLSVL.

V usage is TRBV7-2 and J usage is TRBJ2-7; the match to TRBD2 covers 9 bases. The CDR3 has 14 residues. Germline V gene sequence: CDR1 SGHTA, CDR2 FQGNSA. Germline trimming cut 2 bases from V and 6 bases from J; bases unmatched to any gene: 5. This chain's CDR3 is CASSLTQLAGEQYF. The CDR3 bases are TGTGCCAGCAGCTTAACCCAACTAGCGGGCGAGCAGTACTTC.

This clone has only a few counts. The genes are TRBV27 and TRBJ2-2; 13 bases align to TRBD2. The germline V gene encodes CDR1 MNHEY and CDR2 SMNVEV (reference sequence). There are 17 residues in the CDR3. Trimming took 3 bases from V and 5 from J; bases not matched to a gene: 6. The CDR3 bases are TGTGCCAGCAGTTTCGGGACTAGCGGGAAATTTACCGGGGAGCTGTTTTTT. Amino acid sequence: CASSFGTSGKFTGELFF.

This chain connects TRBV4-3 to TRBJ2-1; 7 positions match TRBD2. Unmatched junction bases numbered 13, after V lost 0 bases and J lost 8 bases. The germline V gene has CDR1 LGHNA and CDR2 YSLEER. The CDR3 spans 17 residues. CDR3 sequence reads: CASSQDRLKAGFDEQFF. CDR3 in DNA: TGCGCCAGCAGCCAAGATCGTCTAAAAGCGGGATTCGATGAGCAGTTCTTC.

This chain connects TRBV2 to TRBJ1-5; TRBD1 matches at 10 bases. The CDR3 has 15 amino acids. The V gene end was trimmed by 6 bases and the J gene end by 1 base; junction bases not matched to a gene: 3. The germline V gene has CDR1 SNHLY and CDR2 FYNNEI. DNA of the CDR3: TGTGCCAGCAGCGACAGGGGGCTCAGCAATCAGCCCCAGCATTTT. It specifies CASSDRGLSNQPQHF.

The V call is TRBV7-9, the J call TRBJ2-7, with TRBD1 matching 8 bases. The CDR3 spans 12 residues. V was pared by 4 bases and J by 7 bases, with 3 bases of the junction left unmatched. CDR1 and CDR2 (germline): SEHNR, FQNEAQ (reference sequence). The CDR3 sequence: CASSYRQGEQYF. In nucleotides, the CDR3 is TGTGCCAGCAGCTACCGACAGGGGGAGCAGTACTTC.

This clone has only one observation. The rearrangement uses TRBV7-2 and TRBJ2-7; 9 positions match TRBD2. V was clipped by 6 bases and J by 7 bases; unmatched bases: 10. CDR3 size: 14 residues. Germline CDR1 and CDR2: SGHTA and FQGNSA. The chain's CDR3 is CASSFSGSEREQYF. CDR3 nucleotide sequence: TGTGCCAGCAGTTTTAGCGGGAGCGAGAGAGAGCAGTACTTC. Supplemented by reference TRBV7-2 and TRBJ2-7, the full variable domain reads GAGVSQSPSNKVTEKGKDVELRCDPISGHTALYWYRQSLGQGLEFLIYFQGNSAPDKSGLPSDRFSAERTGGSVSTLTIQRTQQEDSAVYLCASSFSGSEREQYFGPGTRLTVT.

This chain connects TRBV6-5 to TRBJ2-5, with TRBD2 matching 7 bases. From germline, CDR1 is MNHEY and CDR2 SVGAGI. The CDR3 is 12 residues long. Trimming cost V 7 bases and J 5 bases; bases outside gene matches: 4. The CDR3: CASMRGGETQYF. The CDR3 region has the DNA TGTGCCAGCATGCGGGGAGGGGAGACCCAGTACTTC.